The 6 T cell receptor beta chains below were found in one sample sequenced in a study of blood T cell repertoires in COVID-19. Assay: immunoSEQ multiplex PCR; the TCRdb copy retains only in-frame clones and omits some. The sample lists about 210,000 clones, 65% to 90% occurring once. Sequencing input: peripheral blood. The receptors here all came from a man in his forties or fifties with COVID-19, enrolled during active disease.

The V gene is TRBV18, the J gene TRBJ1-2, with TRBD1 identical over 9 bases. This CDR3 region has 15 residues. CDR1 KGHSH and CDR2 LQKENI come from the germline V gene. J gave up 4 bases and V 6 bases, and 9 bases lay outside the gene matches. The CDR3 nucleotides are TGTGCCAGCTCTCCATTACAGGGGGCGAGCTATGGCTACACCTTC. It codes for CASSPLQGASYGYTF.

The chain uses TRBV12-5 and TRBJ2-2; possible D gene TRBD1, 7 bases. The CDR3 consists of 16 residues. The V gene lost 6 bases and the J gene lost 5 bases, with 19 bases spanning the gap. CDR1 is LGHNT and CDR2 is FRNRAP in the germline V gene. DNA of the CDR3: TGTGCTAGTGGCTACTCATGGACAGGAGGGACCGGGGAGCTGTTTTTT. Translating it yields CASGYSWTGGTGELFF.

This clone came up a few times. The genes are TRBV5-8 and TRBJ1-2; TRBD1 agrees at 9 bases. This CDR3 spans 16 amino acids. With V trimmed by 1 base and J by 4 bases, 8 bases remained unmatched. The germline gives CDR1 SGHTS, CDR2 YDEGEE. Here the CDR3 reads CASSLSLTGGTYGYTF. In DNA form, the CDR3 reads TGTGCCAGCAGCTTGTCTCTCACAGGGGGCACCTATGGCTACACCTTC.

V is TRBV5-1 and J is TRBJ1-2; a possible D gene is TRBD1 (6 bases). CDR1 is SGHRS and CDR2 is YFSETQ in the germline V gene. CDR3 length: 17 residues. Trimming removed 2 bases from V and 4 bases from J, with 21 bases in between. The CDR3 nucleotides read TGCGCCAGCAGCTTTCGTCAGGGGCAGGGAGTGGGCTATGGCTACACCTTC. This codes for CASSFRQGQGVGYGYTF.

The chain links TRBV9 to TRBJ2-7; 7 nucleotides match TRBD1. Germline CDR1 reads SGDLS; CDR2 reads YYNGEE. V lost 0 bases and J lost 3; bases outside the gene matches: 12. CDR3 length equals 17 residues. CDR3 DNA sequence: TGTGCCAGCAGCGTAGGCCCAGCGGCGACAGGGAACTACGAGCAGTACTTC. Protein: CASSVGPAATGNYEQYF.

The V and J genes are TRBV6-5 and TRBJ1-5; D is possibly TRBD1 (6 bases). V dropped 8 bases and J dropped 0 bases, with 14 bases sitting between them. Germline CDR1 and CDR2: MNHEY and SVGAGI. This CDR3 has 15 residues. The CDR3 DNA sequence: TGTGCCAGCTCACCCAGCAGGGGTAGCAATCAGCCCCAGCATTTT. Translating it yields CASSPSRGSNQPQHF.